One sample yielded the 6 T cell receptor beta chains listed below, sequenced in a study of T cells in Graves' hyperthyroidism and ophthalmopathy. Amplification yielded TCR beta CDR3 regions, with RNA transcripts as the source. RT-PCR in the first round (using the HTBI primer set) targeted the TCR CDR3. MiXCR was run by TCRdb on the multiplex PCR reads, yielding one entry per CDR3 protein. This sample carries 300,000 to 350,000 distinct CDR3 sequences, roughly 17% of them seen once, and the ten largest clones take approximately 35%. The source material was blood. All receptors come from a man younger than 40 with Graves' hyperthyroidism.

This clonotype was seen repeatedly, ten times or more. This rearrangement joins TRBV7-6 to TRBJ2-1; 8 nucleotides align to TRBD2. Looked up from germline, CDR1 is SGHVS and CDR2 is FNYEAQ. V lost 5 bases, J lost 6 bases, and 3 bases stayed unmatched. The CDR3 extends over 13 amino acids. CDR3 DNA sequence: TGTGCCAGCAGCCCCCGGGGGGGCAATGAGCAGTTCTTC. This translates into CASSPRGGNEQFF.

This clonotype was seen ten or more times. The rearrangement links TRBV29-1 to TRBJ2-3; weak D call: TRBD2 (6 bases). CDR1 SQVTM and CDR2 ANQGSEA come from the germline V gene. The CDR3 totals 14 residues. V was shortened by 7 bases and J by 0 bases, with 14 bases between the two germline ends. The DNA of the CDR3 is TGCAGCGCTTCGAGTAGCGGCAGCACAGATACGCAGTATTTT. It codes for CSASSSGSTDTQYF.

This clonotype was recorded at least ten times. The V and J genes are TRBV7-2 and TRBJ2-3; D is unclear. The CDR3 consists of 13 residues. Germline loops: CDR1 SGHTA, CDR2 FQGNSA. V lost 9 bases, J lost 2 bases, and 12 bases lay in between. CDR3 DNA sequence: TGTGCCAGTATGGGGTCGGACACAGATACGCAGTATTTT. The encoded protein is CASMGSDTDTQYF. Complete variable domain (other parts from reference TRBV7-2 and TRBJ2-3): GAGVSQSPSNKVTEKGKDVELRCDPISGHTALYWYRQSLGQGLEFLIYFQGNSAPDKSGLPSDRFSAERTGGSVSTLTIQRTQQEDSAVYLCASMGSDTDTQYFGPGTRLTVL.

This clonotype was seen at least ten times. No DNA is shown, since the ends of the CDR3 on it are uncertain; the CDR3 is the one TCRdb lists. V gene TRBV6-1 combines with J gene TRBJ2-7; the table's D call, TRBD2, has no DNA check behind it. CDR1 is MNHNS and CDR2 is SASEGT in the germline V gene. The CDR3 extends over 15 residues, inclusive of both ends. CDR3: CASSSSWEGRYEQYF.

This clonotype was picked up a small number of times. V usage is TRBV5-1 and J usage is TRBJ2-2; D perhaps matches TRBD1 (6 bases). CDR1 SGHRS and CDR2 YFSETQ come from the germline V gene. The CDR3 length is 14 residues. V lost 4 bases and J lost 4, with 11 bases in between. CDR3 protein: CASSLGQSTGELFF. CDR3 sequence (DNA): TGCGCCAGCAGCCTAGGACAGTCCACCGGGGAGCTGTTTTTT.

This clonotype has just a few counts. The chain is built from TRBV27 and TRBJ2-2, with D unresolved. Germline V gene lookup returns CDR1 MNHEY and CDR2 SMNVEV (reference sequence). This CDR3 contains 15 residues. Between the trimmed V and J ends, which lost 3 bases and 0 bases, there was a span of 8 bases. CDR3 DNA: TGTGCCAGCAGTTTGGATATCACGAACACCGGGGAGCTGTTTTTT. Amino acid sequence: CASSLDITNTGELFF.